This T cell receptor (beta chain) was sequenced during a study of T cell responses to AZD1222 COVID-19 vaccine. About this clone: The antigen is unknown.

V lost 11 bases and J 3 bases, leaving 13 bases between the germline ends. Germline V gene lookup returns CDR1 LGHDT and CDR2 YNNKEL (reference sequence). This CDR3 comprises 12 residues. Generated by immunoSEQ multiplex PCR, the TCRdb table keeps only in-frame clones and is missing some. The table records some 120,000 clones, 85% to 90% of them present only once. Study-level results: It should be noted that donors were predominantly white British and more often female, and clonal diversity was possibly underestimated. Unmutated variant regions are reportedly the target of nearly half of TCRs that are spike-specific.

This clonotype was obtained from an adult in good health. This rearrangement joins TRBV3-1 (or the pseudogene TRBV3-2) to TRBJ1-1; tentatively, D is TRBD1 (6 bases). The sample in question was peripheral blood, obtained on day 0 of AZD1222 vaccination. The DNA of the CDR3 is TGTGCCGTTCAGGGGCTACACACTGAAGCTTTCTTT. It encodes CAVQGLHTEAFF.